This TCR beta chain was recorded in a study of blood T cell repertoires in COVID-19. About the study: COVID-19 samples, acute and convalescent, were from the United States, Italy and Spain. T cells, B-cell-depleted T cells, or PBMCs provided the cDNA or gDNA that served as material.

Per the original methods: Estimates of nucleated cell counts were drawn from the amplification of reference gene primers. Only in-frame clones appear in the TCRdb table, and some are missing; sequencing was by immunoSEQ multiplex PCR. D and trimming were read from the DNA, whereas the V and J calls and clone size are those reported in that table. The sample lists about 140,000 clones, about 86% occurring once. V was clipped by 0 bases and J by 6 bases; unmatched bases: 4. The CDR3 length is 15 residues. Germline loops: CDR1 SGDLS, CDR2 YYNGEE. The sample taken for sequencing was peripheral blood. The TCR originated in a woman aged 55 to 70 with acute or convalescent COVID-19. This chain links TRBV9 with TRBJ1-5, with TRBD1 matching over 9 bases. In DNA, the CDR3 is TGTGCCAGCAGCGTAGGAGGGACAGGGCTTCAGCCCCAGCATTTT. It is translated as CASSVGGTGLQPQHF.